This entry lists 13 T cell receptor beta chains sequenced from one sample in a study of blood T cell repertoires in COVID-19. The method was immunoSEQ multiplex PCR; TCRdb's version includes in-frame clones alone and lacks a portion of them. Found here are under 500,000 clones, nearly 90% of them singletons; the top ten hold roughly 1.9%. Specimen: PBMCs or T cells enriched from blood (not recorded which). Receptors were obtained from a woman between 18 and 30 years old with acute COVID-19.

The chain recombines TRBV5-1 with TRBJ2-5; the D is unclear. Germline CDR1 reads SGHRS; CDR2 reads YFSETQ. This CDR3 region has 13 residues. Trimming shortened V by 1 base and J by 3 bases, and 7 bases separated the two germline ends. The CDR3 coding sequence is TGCGCCAGCAGCTTGTTGGCCAAAGAGACCCAGTACTTC. It yields the protein CASSLLAKETQYF.

This chain links TRBV7-8 with TRBJ2-3, with 11 nucleotides matching TRBD2. The CDR3 sequence is 14 residues long. In germline, CDR1 is SGHVS, CDR2 FQNEAQ. V was clipped by 7 bases and J by 7 bases; unmatched bases: 7. The DNA of the CDR3 is TGTGCCAGCACCCATAGCGGGGGGGAAAATACGCAGTATTTT. This translates into CASTHSGGENTQYF.

The chain is built from TRBV6-5 and TRBJ1-2; 7 nucleotides line up with TRBD1. There are 15 residues in the CDR3. CDR1 and CDR2 (germline): MNHEY, SVGAGI. Trimming took 6 bases from V and 0 from J; bases not matched to a gene: 7. The CDR3 here is CASSTGTVANYGYTF. CDR3 nucleotide sequence: TGTGCCAGCAGCACCGGGACAGTTGCTAACTATGGCTACACCTTC.

The V gene is TRBV4-1, the J gene TRBJ1-4; D might be TRBD1 (5 bases). The CDR3 covers 18 residues. Germline CDR1 and CDR2: MGHRA and YSYEKL. Trimming removed 2 bases from V and 5 bases from J, with 21 bases in between. Here the CDR3 reads CASSQTAGRVVGNEKLFF. CDR3 bases: TGCGCCAGCAGCCAAACCGCCGGCAGGGTTGTGGGGAATGAAAAACTGTTTTTT.

The chain joins TRBV4-1 to TRBJ1-5; 8 bases line up with TRBD1. The CDR3 loop spans 15 amino acids. From germline, CDR1 is MGHRA and CDR2 YSYEKL. Losses at the gene ends were 3 bases for V and 3 bases for J; bases not matched to a gene: 4. CDR3 loop: CASSQTDRDNQPQHF. The CDR3 DNA is TGCGCCAGCAGCCAGACGGACAGGGACAATCAGCCCCAGCATTTT.

This chain uses TRBV29-1 with TRBJ2-3; 9 bases agree with TRBD2. After removal of 5 bases from V and 2 bases from J, the junction contained 5 bases not matched to a gene. The germline V gene has CDR1 SQVTM and CDR2 ANQGSEA. CDR3 length equals 14 residues. CDR3 region: CSVTGTSYTDTQYF. CDR3 coding DNA: TGCAGCGTTACCGGGACTAGCTACACAGATACGCAGTATTTT.

The gene calls are TRBV4-1 and TRBJ1-4; D may be TRBD1 (5 bases). Germline-derived CDR1 and CDR2 are MGHRA and YSYEKL. V dropped 3 bases and J dropped 5 bases, with 10 bases sitting between them. The CDR3 is made up of 14 amino acids. The CDR3 loop is CASSQGPRNEKLFF. Here the CDR3 DNA reads TGCGCCAGCAGCCAGGGGCCAAGGAATGAAAAACTGTTTTTT.

V and J are TRBV20-1 and TRBJ2-4, with a possible D match to TRBD1 (6 bases). CDR3 length equals 15 residues. V gave up 3 bases and J gave up 1 base, with 13 bases separating them. The germline V gene encodes CDR1 DFQATT and CDR2 SNEGSKA (reference sequence). The CDR3 protein is CSASKQGFAKNIQYF. CDR3 DNA sequence: TGCAGTGCTAGTAAGCAGGGGTTTGCCAAAAACATTCAGTACTTC.

The chain carries TRBV5-6 and TRBJ2-1, with a possible D match to TRBD1 (6 bases). The length of the CDR3 is 13 residues. From germline, CDR1 is SGHDT and CDR2 YYEEEE. V was shortened by 3 bases and J by 9 bases, with 13 bases between the two germline ends. The CDR3 region is CASSSRGWGEQFF. CDR3 sequence (DNA): TGTGCCAGCAGCTCCAGGGGATGGGGTGAGCAGTTCTTC.

The chain combines TRBV7-3 with TRBJ1-6; a possible D gene is TRBD1 (5 bases). Germline V gene sequence: CDR1 SGHTA, CDR2 FQGTGA. The CDR3 sequence is 14 residues long. V lost 5 bases to trimming and J lost 7 bases, with 12 bases between them. The CDR3 sequence: CASSAGTSNSPLHF. DNA for the CDR3: TGTGCCAGCAGCGCTGGGACTTCAAATTCACCCCTCCACTTT.

V and J are TRBV19 and TRBJ2-3; D may be TRBD2 (6 bases). The CDR3 is 15 residues long. V dropped 4 bases and J dropped 9 bases, with 20 bases sitting between them. Looked up from germline, CDR1 is LNHDA and CDR2 is SQIVND (reference sequence). The CDR3 loop reads CASSTLDAGAGTQYF. The DNA for the CDR3 is TGTGCCAGTAGTACGTTGGACGCCGGGGCGGGGACGCAGTATTTT.

The V call is TRBV24-1, the J call TRBJ2-3, with 7 bases fitting TRBD2. In germline, CDR1 is KGHDR, CDR2 SFDVKD. Germline trimming cut 3 bases from V and 4 bases from J; bases unmatched to any gene: 12. The CDR3 is 17 amino acids. CDR3 in amino acids: CATSDPRGGGWPDTQYF. The CDR3 nucleotides are TGTGCCACCAGTGATCCTCGTGGCGGGGGATGGCCAGATACGCAGTATTTT.

V is TRBV5-1 and J is TRBJ1-5, with 7 bases lining up with TRBD1. The germline gives CDR1 SGHRS, CDR2 YFSETQ. The CDR3 covers 14 residues. J gave up 3 bases and V 4 bases, and 4 bases lay outside the gene matches. CDR3 region: CASSPGQPNQPQHF. The CDR3 coding sequence is TGCGCCAGCAGCCCGGGACAGCCCAATCAGCCCCAGCATTTT.